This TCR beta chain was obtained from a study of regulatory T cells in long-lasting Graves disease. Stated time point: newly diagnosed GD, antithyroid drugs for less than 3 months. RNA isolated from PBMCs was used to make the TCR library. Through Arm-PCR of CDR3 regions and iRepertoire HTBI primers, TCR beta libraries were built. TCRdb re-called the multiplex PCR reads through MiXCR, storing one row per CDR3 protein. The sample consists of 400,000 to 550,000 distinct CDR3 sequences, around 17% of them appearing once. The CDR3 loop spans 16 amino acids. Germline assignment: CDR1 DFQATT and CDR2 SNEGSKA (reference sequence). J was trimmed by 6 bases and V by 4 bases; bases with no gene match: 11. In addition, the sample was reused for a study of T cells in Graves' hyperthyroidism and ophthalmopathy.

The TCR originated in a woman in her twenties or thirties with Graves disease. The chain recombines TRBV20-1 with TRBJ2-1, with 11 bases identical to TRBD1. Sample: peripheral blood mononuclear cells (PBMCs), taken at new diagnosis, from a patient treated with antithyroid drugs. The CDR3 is CSATRMDRGPGNEQFF. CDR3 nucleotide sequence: TGCAGTGCTACTAGAATGGACAGGGGGCCGGGCAATGAGCAGTTCTTC.